A single sample gave rise to the 13 T cell receptor beta chains below, sequenced in a study of cytomegalovirus exposure and HLA in healthy donors. A multiplex PCR was run with 60 Vbeta primers and 13 Jbeta primers. Profiled with immunoSEQ multiplex PCR; TCRdb holds only in-frame clones, not every one. The repertoire holds approximately 180,000 clones, with about 13% as singletons. Sequenced input: PBMCs. Receptor source: a man aged 45-65 years in good health and CMV-seropositive.

This clone was counted a few times. The CDR3 coding sequence is TGTGCCAGTACACAGGGGAATAGCAATCAGCCCCAGCATTTT. Amino acids: CASTQGNSNQPQHF. The chain couples TRBV28 to TRBJ1-5, with TRBD1 identical over 7 bases. After removal of 9 bases from V and 0 bases from J, the junction contained 5 bases not matched to a gene. Germline lookup yields CDR1 MDHEN and CDR2 SYDVKM. This CDR3 is built from 14 residues.

V and J are TRBV4-2 and TRBJ2-5, with D perhaps matching TRBD2 (5 bases). Germline assignment: CDR1 LGHNA and CDR2 YNFKEQ. The CDR3 has 15 amino acids. The ends were cut back, 1 base at V and 3 bases at J, with 12 bases in the middle. The CDR3 here is CASSQGEGIEETQYF. CDR3 DNA: TGTGCCAGCAGCCAAGGAGAGGGAATCGAAGAGACCCAGTACTTC.

J is TRBJ2-2 and V is TRBV4-3; D gene uncertain. This CDR3 has 14 residues. Trimming took off 4 bases at V and 6 bases at J, with 12 bases between the two ends. The germline V gene has CDR1 LGHNA and CDR2 YSLEER. The CDR3 bases are TGCGCCAGCAGCCCATTCAAAATGTCCGGGGAGCTGTTTTTT. This encodes CASSPFKMSGELFF.

This clone appeared a few times. The rearrangement uses TRBV11-2 and TRBJ2-3; 15 bases map to TRBD2. Trimming at V came to 5 bases and at J to 3 bases, leaving 9 bases not matched to a gene. The CDR3 has 18 amino acids. CDR1 SGHAT and CDR2 FQNNGV come from the germline V gene. The CDR3 DNA reads as TGTGCCAGCAGCCAACCGGGACTAGCGGGGGGTTTTACAGATACGCAGTATTTT. Its protein is CASSQPGLAGGFTDTQYF.

This clone has only a few counts. This rearrangement joins TRBV30 to TRBJ1-1; 7 positions agree with TRBD1. The germline CDR1 and CDR2 sequences are GTSNPN and SVGIG (reference sequence). This CDR3 spans 14 amino acids. With V trimmed by 1 base and J by 5 bases, 7 bases remained unmatched. The CDR3 here is CAWSATLRGTEAFF. The DNA of the CDR3 is TGTGCCTGGAGTGCAACTCTCAGGGGGACTGAAGCTTTCTTT. Based on the CDR3 plus reference TRBV30 and TRBJ1-1, the full variable domain is SQTIHQWPATLVQPVGSPLSLECTVEGTSNPNLYWYRQAAGRGLQLLFYSVGIGQISSEVPQNLSASRPQDRQFILSSKKLLLSDSGFYLCAWSATLRGTEAFFGQGTRLTVV.

CDR3: CASSQGAGGELNTEAFF. In nucleotides, the CDR3 is TGCGCCAGCAGCCAAGGGGCGGGGGGAGAATTAAACACTGAAGCTTTCTTT. The chain carries TRBV4-3 and TRBJ1-1, with D possibly TRBD1 on 5 matching bases. Germline-derived CDR1 and CDR2 are LGHNA and YSLEER. Trimming stripped 1 base from V and 2 bases from J, with 17 bases between. CDR3 length: 17 amino acids.

The chain employs TRBV27 and TRBJ2-3, with 7 positions matching TRBD2. CDR1 MNHEY and CDR2 SMNVEV come from the germline V gene (reference sequence). This CDR3 region has 15 residues. V shed 3 bases and J 1 base; nucleotides not matched to a gene: 4. The DNA of the CDR3 is TGTGCCAGCAGTTTCACCCGGGGGGGCACAGATACGCAGTATTTT. Encoded protein: CASSFTRGGTDTQYF.

CDR3 residues: CASSEGQAYNEQFF. CDR3 nucleotide sequence: TGTGCCAGCAGCGAGGGACAGGCTTACAATGAGCAGTTCTTC. V and J are TRBV9 and TRBJ2-1, with 8 bases identical to TRBD1. This CDR3 spans 14 amino acids. Germline CDR1 reads SGDLS; CDR2 reads YYNGEE. V gave up 3 bases and J gave up 4 bases; unmatched junction bases: 3.

This clone was seen a handful of times. The gene calls are TRBV18 and TRBJ2-5; TRBD1 aligns across 9 bases. CDR1 and CDR2 from the germline V gene are KGHSH and LQKENI. J gave up 6 bases and V 6 bases, and 14 bases lay outside the gene matches. There are 16 residues in the CDR3. In DNA form, the CDR3 reads TGTGCCAGCTCCCGGCCGGGACAGGGTTTCACAAAGACCCAGTACTTC. Translation: CASSRPGQGFTKTQYF.

CDR3 sequence: CASSYSRRGDGYTF. In DNA, the CDR3 is TGTGCCAGCAGTTATAGCCGCAGGGGGGATGGCTACACCTTC. V and J are TRBV6-6 and TRBJ1-2; TRBD1 agrees at 7 bases. Per the germline V gene, CDR1 is MNHNY and CDR2 is SVGAGI (reference sequence). The CDR3 sequence is 14 residues long. Trimming took 3 bases from V and 6 from J; bases not matched to a gene: 7.

The gene calls are TRBV27 and TRBJ1-1, with TRBD1 matching 7 bases. The CDR3 is 11 residues long. CDR1 is MNHEY and CDR2 is SMNVEV in the germline V gene (reference sequence). V was clipped by 8 bases and J by 7 bases; unmatched bases: 4. Written as DNA, the CDR3 is TGTGCCAGCCACCGGACAGGTGAAGCTTTCTTT. It codes for CASHRTGEAFF.

This clone has more than one count but fewer than ten. As DNA, the CDR3 is TGCGCCAGCAGCCGACTAGCGGGGGCTCAAGAGACCCAGTACTTC. It codes for CASSRLAGAQETQYF. The chain recombines TRBV5-1 with TRBJ2-5, with 12 bases that match TRBD2. Germline assignment: CDR1 SGHRS and CDR2 YFSETQ. CDR3 length equals 15 residues. With V trimmed by 4 bases and J by 2 bases, 3 bases remained unmatched.

There are a few counts of this clone. This chain connects TRBV7-9 to TRBJ2-5, with D maybe TRBD1 (6 bases). V lost 5 bases, J lost 7 bases, and 20 bases lay in between. The length of the CDR3 is 15 residues. Germline V gene data show CDR1 as SEHNR and CDR2 as FQNEAQ (reference sequence). The chain's CDR3 is CASSPQGFQVGTQYF. In nucleotides, the CDR3 is TGTGCCAGCAGCCCCCAGGGGTTTCAGGTTGGGACCCAGTACTTC.